Listed here is a single TCR beta chain. Which antigen it targets is not known. No base-level quality is on record; no much larger clone is a single base apart. The data are from a study of blood T cell repertoires in COVID-19 (dated by TCRdb to the early 2020s). Describing the broader study: Samples covering the acute and convalescent phases of COVID-19 were provided by collaborators in the United States, Italy and Spain. The material from the prospective study consisted of cDNA or gDNA derived from T cells, B-cell-depleted T cells, or PBMCs. Subjects who had been exposed to COVID-19, were actively infected with it, or had recovered from it provided the deeply sampled blood TCRbeta repertoires that made up the dataset. The repertoires were released in a freely available public database meant as a resource for research on the immune response to SARS-CoV-2. The samples were drawn from two sources: the first 160 participants of the ongoing ImmuneRACE study, and 1,000 to 1,500 subjects contributed by 6 global collaborators. The sample metadata nearly always contained a de-identified subject ID, COVID-19 status, age in years and sex. Where available, HLA class I and class II types were taken from metadata supplied by the sample provider and were not determined by assay-based typing. What the study reported, not specific to this receptor: How much clinical and demographic metadata was included differed by source and by participant, and the metadata was provided uncurated.

One collaborating source in Seattle enrolled patients while the patients were actively infected and followed the patients over time throughout the course of disease. The collaborating institutions used their own protocols to collect whole blood in K2EDTA tubes. For TCRbeta analysis, collaborators shipped samples as frozen whole blood, isolated PBMCs, or DNA extracted from either of those sample types. TCRbeta CDR3 regions were amplified from genomic DNA by means of the immunoSEQ Assay, a bias-controlled multiplex PCR. Per the authors' processing: The number of nucleated cells in each sample was estimated by amplification of reference gene primers within the assay. Sequence reads were collapsed and filtered to measure the absolute abundance of every unique TCRbeta CDR3 rearrangement. For each sample, productive Simpson clonality was calculated as the square root of Simpson's diversity index over productive rearrangements. The table was pulled from immuneACCESS by TCRdb, which kept in-frame rearrangements only. Such tables lose some clones; where checked, under half of the loss comes from unresolved V genes, and the rest has no known cause. V and J calls and clone size are as listed in that table; D and trimming were resolved from the DNA. The sample table records about 270,000 clones; roughly 84% of these occur just once. The ten largest clones take up roughly 1.5% of the sample.

The sequence derives from a human donor with COVID-19, enrolled during active disease. The donor label of this sample is uncertain. The sequenced material came from peripheral blood.

The CDR3 protein sequence reads: CASNKETQYF. The DNA reads as follows: TGTGCCAGCAACAAAGAGACCCAGTACTTC. The V and J segments used are TRBV3-1 (or the pseudogene TRBV3-2) and TRBJ2-5, with the D gene call left open. Trimming removed 7 bases from V and 3 bases from J, leaving 3 bases between the germline ends. From cysteine to phenylalanine, the CDR3 is 10 amino acids long. The read is trimmed to its CDR3 DNA, 30 bases read in frame from base 1. Per the germline V gene (reference sequence), LGHDT is the CDR1 and YNNKEL is the CDR2.